The 2 T cell receptor beta chains in this list originate from one sample, sequenced in a study of radiotherapy plus CTLA-4 blockade in lung cancer. Measured with immunoSEQ multiplex PCR; TCRdb has only the in-frame clones, and not every one. The repertoire holds approximately 100,000 clones, 82% seen once, with 3% to 3.5% in the top ten. The starting material was peripheral blood, obtained from a patient treated with radiotherapy plus ipilimumab. The receptors originated from a human donor with non-small cell lung cancer who had a partial response to radiotherapy plus ipilimumab.

The chain employs TRBV4-1 and TRBJ2-3; 13 bases match TRBD2. CDR1 and CDR2 (germline): MGHRA, YSYEKL. Germline trimming cut 4 bases from V and 6 bases from J; bases unmatched to any gene: 7. This CDR3 comprises 16 residues. The CDR3 nucleotides read TGCGCCAGCAGCCCACAACTAGCGGGAGGGGCGGATACGCAGTATTTT. This encodes CASSPQLAGGADTQYF.

This clone showed up just once. V is TRBV11-2 and J is TRBJ1-3; unclear D gene. This CDR3 contains 13 residues. The V gene's germline CDR1 is SGHAT and CDR2 FQNNGV. Trimming stripped 5 bases from V and 4 bases from J, with 9 bases between. The CDR3 region is CASSQFAGNTIYF. DNA of the CDR3: TGTGCCAGCAGCCAATTCGCGGGAAACACCATATATTTT.